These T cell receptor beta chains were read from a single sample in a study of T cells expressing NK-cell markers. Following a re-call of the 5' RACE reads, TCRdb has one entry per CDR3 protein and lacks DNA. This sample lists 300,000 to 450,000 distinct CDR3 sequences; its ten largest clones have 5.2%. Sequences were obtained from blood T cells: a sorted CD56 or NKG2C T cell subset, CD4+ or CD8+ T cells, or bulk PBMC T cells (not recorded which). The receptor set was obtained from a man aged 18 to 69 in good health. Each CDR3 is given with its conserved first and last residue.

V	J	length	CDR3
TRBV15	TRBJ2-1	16	CATSRDSGLNYNEQFF
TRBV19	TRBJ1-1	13	CASSKTGFTEAFF
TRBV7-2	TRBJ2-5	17	CASSPRGLAGGKETQYF
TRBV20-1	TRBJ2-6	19	CSARDLGRGSFAGANVLTF
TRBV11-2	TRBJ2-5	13	CASSLTLLTLQYF
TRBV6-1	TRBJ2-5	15	CASSEARGLGETQYF
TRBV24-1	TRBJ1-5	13	CATSRTGHQPQHF
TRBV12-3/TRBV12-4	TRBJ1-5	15	CASSGIGQGNQPQHF
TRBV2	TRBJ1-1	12	CASPRRNTEAFF
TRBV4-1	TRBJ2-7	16	CASSQEKKDRRREQYF
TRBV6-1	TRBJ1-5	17	CASSQGGHPWGNQPQHF
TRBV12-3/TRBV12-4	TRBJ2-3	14	CASRLSQRGDTQYF
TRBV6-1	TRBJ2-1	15	CASTKGLAGSNEQFF
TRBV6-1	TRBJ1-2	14	CASSPNQHGYGYTF
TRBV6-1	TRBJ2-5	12	CASVSVGETQYF
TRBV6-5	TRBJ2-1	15	CASSYQVVSYNEQFF
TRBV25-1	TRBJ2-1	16	CASSEPQGGRKNEQFF
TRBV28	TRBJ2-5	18	CASSLTSGGRSEQETQYF
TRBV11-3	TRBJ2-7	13	CASSLQHLGEQYF
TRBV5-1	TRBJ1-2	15	CASSSGLSRGYGYTF
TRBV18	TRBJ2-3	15	CASSPPGQGRDTQYF
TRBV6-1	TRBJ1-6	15	CASRPLDRANSPLHF
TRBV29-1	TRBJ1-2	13	CSAPGQGASGYTF
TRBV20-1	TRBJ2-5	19	CSARLWSLLHWPSQETQYF
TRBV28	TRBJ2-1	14	CASIMDRGRNEQFF
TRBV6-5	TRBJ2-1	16	CASSNPYRDGGNEQFF
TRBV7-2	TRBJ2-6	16	CASSPGTRAGANVLTF
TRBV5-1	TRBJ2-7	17	CASSPTSGGARAYEQYF
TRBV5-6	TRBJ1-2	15	CASSHRDRLTRGYTF
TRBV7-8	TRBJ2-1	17	CASRPPRRGRDFNEQFF
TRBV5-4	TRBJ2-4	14	CASSLAGSKNIQYF
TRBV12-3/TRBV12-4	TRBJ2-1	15	CASTPGLSSYNEQFF
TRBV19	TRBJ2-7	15	CASSIRLAGPYEQYF
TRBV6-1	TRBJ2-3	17	CASRDREGATSTDTQYF
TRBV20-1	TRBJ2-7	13	CSASLQDPYEQYF
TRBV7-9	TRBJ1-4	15	CASSHTTGNSEKLFF
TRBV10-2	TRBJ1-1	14	CASSESARSTEAFF
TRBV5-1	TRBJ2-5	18	CASSWRGPLTRDSTTQYF
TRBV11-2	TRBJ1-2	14	CASSDQQGTYGYTF
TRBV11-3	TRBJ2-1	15	CASSLGVQSYNEQFF
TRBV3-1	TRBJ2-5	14	CASRSGTRGSTQYF
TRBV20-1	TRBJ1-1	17	CSASAPGQGTLNTEAFF
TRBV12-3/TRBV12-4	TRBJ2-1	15	CASSLRALVQSEQFF
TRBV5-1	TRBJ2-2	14	CASRRGWNTGELFF